Following are 27 T cell receptor beta chains from one sample sequenced in a study of response to subunit inactivated influenza vaccine. In TCRdb, the RT-PCR reads were re-called with MiXCR into one record per CDR3 protein. The sample includes approximately 230,000 distinct CDR3 sequences, 9.5% to 15% of them seen just once. Specimen: non-naive T cells sorted from PBMCs, collected 14 to 15 days before vaccination. These receptors originate from a man in his fifties or sixties who received an inactivated influenza vaccine.

This clonotype was picked up a small number of times. One end of the junction varies from germline; a read error may be responsible. V gene TRBV7-9 combines with J gene TRBJ1-1, with D unresolved. Germline CDR1 reads SEHNR; CDR2 reads FQNEAQ (reference sequence). The CDR3 totals 13 residues. The CDR3 nucleotides read TGTGCCAGCAGCCCTCCGATGGACGCACAAGCGGTCTTT. As protein: CASSPPMDAQAVF.

This clonotype was seen only a few times. This chain connects TRBV19 to TRBJ2-1; D uncertain. The CDR3 extends over 14 amino acids. CDR1 and CDR2 from the germline V gene are LNHDA and SQIVND (reference sequence). The germline V and J ends were trimmed by 3 bases and 5 bases, with 11 bases remaining between them. Written as DNA, the CDR3 is TGTGCCAGTAGTATCTGGGAAACCAACAATGAGCAGTTCTTC. It yields the protein CASSIWETNNEQFF. Drawing the rest from reference TRBV19 and TRBJ2-1, the complete variable domain is DGGITQSPKYLFRKEGQNVTLSCEQNLNHDAMYWYRQDPGQGLRLIYYSQIVNDFQKGDIAEGYSVSREKKESFPLTVTSAQKNPTAFYLCASSIWETNNEQFFGPGTRLTVL.

The chain uses TRBV2 and TRBJ2-3, with 7 positions matching TRBD2. This CDR3 contains 16 residues. CDR1 is SNHLY, CDR2 FYNNEI, per germline. V shed 1 base and J 0 bases; nucleotides not matched to a gene: 4. CDR3 in amino acids: CASSEGLARSTDTQYF. The CDR3, as DNA: TGTGCCAGCAGTGAAGGACTAGCCCGTAGCACAGATACGCAGTATTTT. Supplemented by reference TRBV2 and TRBJ2-3, the full variable domain reads EPEVTQTPSHQVTQMGQEVILRCVPISNHLYFYWYRQILGQKVEFLVSFYNNEISEKSEIFDDQFSVERPDGSNFTLKIRSTKLEDSAMYFCASSEGLARSTDTQYFGPGTRLTVL.

This clonotype has only a few counts. This chain uses TRBV7-9 with TRBJ2-7, with D unresolved. V lost 5 bases, J lost 4 bases, and 9 bases lay in between. Germline CDR1 reads SEHNR; CDR2 reads FQNEAQ (reference sequence). This CDR3 comprises 12 residues. As DNA, the CDR3 is TGTGCCAGCAGCCTGGGCCAATACGAGCAGTACTTC. Translating it yields CASSLGQYEQYF.

This clonotype was seen more than once but under ten times. The rearrangement links TRBV30 to TRBJ2-1; 8 bases are shared with TRBD2. The junction had 12 bases not matched to a gene; V was cut back by 5 bases and J by 0 bases. The V gene's germline CDR1 is GTSNPN and CDR2 SVGIG (reference sequence). The CDR3 totals 17 residues. This CDR3 is CAWSRGRLASSYNEQFF. The CDR3 coding sequence is TGTGCCTGGTCTCGGGGCCGACTAGCGAGCTCCTACAATGAGCAGTTCTTC.

In its sample, this clonotype was seen many times. The chain carries TRBV30 and TRBJ1-2; D is possibly TRBD1 (6 bases). V was cut by 0 bases and J by 5 bases, with 10 bases left in between. The CDR3 loop spans 13 amino acids. CDR1 and CDR2 (germline): GTSNPN, SVGIG (reference sequence). DNA of the CDR3: TGTGCCTGGAGTGTAGGGACAACTTATGGCTACACCTTC. Amino acid sequence: CAWSVGTTYGYTF.

The chain uses TRBV3-1 and TRBJ1-2; TRBD1 matches 9 bases. V shed 4 bases and J 2 bases; nucleotides not matched to a gene: 5. CDR1 and CDR2 (germline): LGHDT, YNNKEL (reference sequence). The CDR3 contains 15 residues. CDR3 loop: CASSPYRGPNYGYTF. CDR3 in DNA: TGTGCCAGCAGCCCCTACAGGGGGCCGAACTATGGCTACACCTTC.

J is TRBJ2-1 and V is TRBV7-2; 8 nucleotides line up with TRBD2. This CDR3 comprises 12 residues. CDR1 and CDR2 (germline): SGHTA, FQGNSA. Unmatched junction bases numbered 7, after V lost 5 bases and J lost 13 bases. CDR3 sequence: CASSIGLATQFF. The CDR3 DNA sequence: TGTGCCAGCAGCATCGGACTAGCCACCCAGTTCTTC.

This clonotype was detected many times. The chain couples TRBV27 to TRBJ2-2; 7 bases are shared with TRBD2. Germline lookup yields CDR1 MNHEY and CDR2 SMNVEV (reference sequence). Germline trimming cut 4 bases from V and 4 bases from J; bases unmatched to any gene: 12. This CDR3 has 17 residues. CDR3 nucleotides: TGTGCCAGCAGTTCACCCCGGGGAGGGGTCCGCACCGGGGAGCTGTTTTTT. Protein sequence: CASSSPRGGVRTGELFF.

At least ten counts were recorded for this clonotype. This rearrangement joins TRBV28 to TRBJ1-1, with a tentative D call TRBD1 (6 bases). CDR1 is MDHEN and CDR2 is SYDVKM in the germline V gene. V lost 0 bases and J 9 bases, leaving 20 bases between the germline ends. The CDR3 extends over 16 amino acids. Here the CDR3 DNA reads TGTGCCAGCAGTTTATGGGGCAGGGGAGGTAAAGGCCAAGCTTTCTTT. This sequence encodes CASSLWGRGGKGQAFF. Complete variable domain (other parts from reference TRBV28 and TRBJ1-1): DVKVTQSSRYLVKRTGEKVFLECVQDMDHENMFWYRQDPGLGLRLIYFSYDVKMKEKGDIPEGYSVSREKKERFSLILESASTNQTSMYLCASSLWGRGGKGQAFFGQGTRLTVV.

The sample holds many counts of this clonotype. The gene calls are TRBV29-1 and TRBJ2-1; the D gene is possibly TRBD2 (5 bases). V was shortened by 7 bases and J by 5 bases, with 15 bases between the two germline ends. The CDR3 totals 13 residues. Germline loops: CDR1 SQVTM, CDR2 ANQGSEA. The CDR3 region has the DNA TGCAGCGCCGCGGGCCTACTGAACAATGAGCAGTTCTTC. It translates to CSAAGLLNNEQFF.

This clonotype was counted ten times or more. The chain combines TRBV6-5 with TRBJ2-3, with TRBD2 as a possible D gene (5 bases). Germline CDR1 MNHEY, CDR2 SVGAGI. With 0 bases removed from V and 1 base from J, the gap between germline ends came to 5 bases. The CDR3 has 14 amino acids. The CDR3 DNA reads as TGTGCCAGCAGTTACTCTAGCGGCACAGATACGCAGTATTTT. Its translation is CASSYSSGTDTQYF.

The rearrangement uses TRBV2 and TRBJ1-2; 9 bases are a match to TRBD1. The CDR3 runs to 15 residues. With V trimmed by 7 bases and J by 6 bases, 12 bases remained unmatched. The germline gives CDR1 SNHLY, CDR2 FYNNEI. The CDR3 loop reads CASTKAQGQGNGYTF. CDR3 DNA: TGTGCCAGCACGAAAGCCCAGGGACAGGGAAATGGCTACACCTTC.

The sample holds a few counts of this clonotype. Germline is not matched at one junction end, which may reflect a read error. V usage is TRBV7-7 and J usage is TRBJ2-5; D not resolved. Per the germline V gene, CDR1 is SSHAT and CDR2 is FNYEAQ (reference sequence). The length of the CDR3 is 13 residues. This CDR3 reads CASSVRSGETQYF. The CDR3 DNA reads TGTGCTAGCAGCGTAAGGTCCGGGGAGACCCAGTACTTC.

This clonotype appeared many times. The chain carries TRBV5-1 and TRBJ2-1; D possibly matches TRBD1 or TRBD2 (5 bases each). V lost 4 bases and J 2 bases, leaving 16 bases between the germline ends. The CDR3 has 16 amino acids. Germline V lookup: CDR1 SGHRS, CDR2 YFSETQ. The CDR3 DNA reads TGCGCCAGCAGCCCTCTCCTTTCGGGACCCTACAATGAGCAGTTCTTC. Translated: CASSPLLSGPYNEQFF.

The chain employs TRBV20-1 and TRBJ2-3; 8 nucleotides match TRBD2. The trim removed 6 bases at V and 5 bases at J, leaving 19 bases unmatched. CDR1 is DFQATT and CDR2 is SNEGSKA in the germline V gene (reference sequence). The CDR3 runs to 17 residues. CDR3 bases: TGCAGTGCCAATCCCCTTACGGGGGGGGGCCTAATAGATACGCAGTATTTT. Protein sequence: CSANPLTGGGLIDTQYF.

This clonotype was seen more than once but under ten times. The chain links TRBV7-2 to TRBJ2-1, with 9 bases that match TRBD1. Germline V gives CDR1 SGHTA, CDR2 FQGNSA. There are 17 residues in the CDR3. V trimming: 2 bases; J trimming: 6 bases; junction bases outside the gene matches: 11. Here the CDR3 DNA reads TGTGCCAGCAGCTTACTTCTCGGGACAGGGAATGTCAATGAGCAGTTCTTC. It translates to CASSLLLGTGNVNEQFF.

This clonotype was recorded a few times. This rearrangement joins TRBV12-3 or TRBV12-4 to TRBJ1-2, with 7 nucleotides matching TRBD1. The V segment lost 6 bases and the J segment 4 bases; nucleotides outside the gene matches: 5. This CDR3 region has 13 residues. The CDR3 DNA reads TGTGCCAGCAGCCCGACAGGGAGCTATGGCTACACCTTC. Translating it yields CASSPTGSYGYTF.

This clonotype was detected many times. The chain joins TRBV29-1 to TRBJ2-7; D is unresolved. V shed 3 bases and J shed 3 bases, with 15 bases lying between them. The germline V gene has CDR1 SQVTM and CDR2 ANQGSEA. The CDR3 covers 14 residues. This CDR3 reads CSVELNRSGYEQYF. The CDR3, as DNA: TGCAGCGTTGAGCTGAATAGAAGTGGCTACGAGCAGTACTTC.

The rearrangement joins TRBV11-2 to TRBJ2-5; D tentatively fits TRBD1 or TRBD2 (5 bases each). V was trimmed by 1 base and J by 3 bases, leaving 24 bases between them. CDR1 and CDR2 (germline): SGHAT, FQNNGV. There are 19 residues in the CDR3. The CDR3 DNA reads as TGTGCCAGCAGCTTAGTTACCACGTTGAGGGGAACAAGCGAAGAGACCCAGTACTTC. Translating it yields CASSLVTTLRGTSEETQYF.

V usage is TRBV7-9 and J usage is TRBJ2-7; TRBD1 might be the D (6 bases). V was shortened by 5 bases and J by 0 bases, with 11 bases between the two germline ends. There are 14 residues in the CDR3. The germline V gene has CDR1 SEHNR and CDR2 FQNEAQ (reference sequence). The CDR3 bases are TGTGCCAGCAGCAGGACGGACAGCTCCTACGAGCAGTACTTC. It specifies CASSRTDSSYEQYF.

The table lists this clonotype with a few counts. This chain links TRBV4-3 with TRBJ2-1; D might be TRBD2 (7 bases). The germline V gene encodes CDR1 LGHNA and CDR2 YSLEER. This CDR3 contains 15 residues. Between the trimmed V and J ends, which lost 0 bases and 7 bases, there was a span of 13 bases. This chain's CDR3 is CASSQDGRGGNEQFF. Here the CDR3 DNA reads TGCGCCAGCAGCCAAGATGGTAGGGGGGGAAATGAGCAGTTCTTC.

This clonotype was detected ten times or more. The chain employs TRBV6-5 and TRBJ2-1; 15 bases agree with TRBD2. This CDR3 contains 18 residues. V gave up 2 bases and J gave up 7 bases; unmatched junction bases: 9. Germline V CDR1 and CDR2: MNHEY, SVGAGI. In nucleotides, the CDR3 is TGTGCCAGCAGTTACGGTACTGGACTAGCGGGGGGGCCTAATGAGCAGTTCTTC. The encoded protein is CASSYGTGLAGGPNEQFF.

This chain uses TRBV11-1 with TRBJ1-2, with TRBD1 identical over 9 bases. There are 19 residues in the CDR3. Germline CDR1 SGHAT, CDR2 FQDESV (reference sequence). Trimming removed 3 bases from V and 6 bases from J; junction bases left unmatched: 20. The CDR3 DNA follows: TGTGCCAGCAGCTTTTTGTCCGGGACAGGGCCAACTCAAGGGGATGGCTACACCTTC. It translates to CASSFLSGTGPTQGDGYTF.

This clonotype was seen a few times. The CDR3 sequence is CASSPRLALGRGTDTQYF. For the CDR3, the DNA is TGTGCCAGCAGTCCTCGGTTAGCCCTCGGGAGGGGCACAGATACGCAGTATTTT. The rearrangement links TRBV27 to TRBJ2-3, with TRBD2 identical over 8 bases. Germline V CDR1 and CDR2: MNHEY, SMNVEV (reference sequence). CDR3 length equals 18 residues. The junction had 14 bases not matched to a gene; V was cut back by 5 bases and J by 1 base.

V gene TRBV5-1 combines with J gene TRBJ2-3; D not certain. Germline V gene data show CDR1 as SGHRS and CDR2 as YFSETQ. V lost 3 bases, J lost 0 bases, and 8 bases lay in between. The CDR3 is made up of 14 amino acids. The CDR3 DNA reads TGCGCCAGCAGCTCAACCTCTAGCACAGATACGCAGTATTTT. Encoded protein: CASSSTSSTDTQYF.

This chain joins TRBV6-5 and TRBJ2-2; D is uncertain. Germline values: CDR1 MNHEY, CDR2 SVGAGI. This CDR3 has 13 amino acids. The germline V and J ends were trimmed by 2 bases and 5 bases, with 6 bases remaining between them. The CDR3: CASSYDSTGELFF. The CDR3 DNA reads TGTGCCAGCAGTTACGACTCTACCGGGGAGCTGTTTTTT.